This TCR beta chain is from a study of OX40 agonist ivuxolimab in advanced cancers. For context, the study as a whole: Ivuxolimab was an agonistic, fully human IgG2 monoclonal antibody directed against OX40 (CD134), a costimulatory receptor. Intravenous ivuxolimab was administered to patients every 2 weeks at six dose levels: 0.01, 0.1, 0.3, 1.5, 3 and 10 mg/kg. Among the roughly 54 dose-escalation patients, around 19 had hepatocellular carcinoma, roughly 15 melanoma, 9 renal cell carcinoma and 9 head and neck cancer. In the dose-escalation cohort, more than 75% of patients were male, and the mean age was approximately 60 years, with a range of roughly 20 to 80. Patients were allowed to have had prior anti-PD-1, anti-PD-L1 or anti-CTLA-4 therapy, and less than 45% of the dose-escalation patients had previously received checkpoint inhibitors. Three dose-escalation patients achieved partial responses, one with hepatocellular carcinoma and two with cutaneous melanoma. The purpose of peripheral TCRbeta sequencing was to test whether ivuxolimab changed TCR sequence diversity and led to clonal T-cell expansion. The monotherapy dose-escalation portion (N of about 57 patients) of the phase I ivuxolimab trial is reported in the paper. Results and caveats for the whole study, not just this receptor: In the 0.1-3.0 mg/kg groups, partial responders had among the lowest normalized peripheral clonal expansion, particularly in CD8+ T cells. Which antigens the clonally expanded peripheral T cells were specific for was not determined. After ivuxolimab, expanded clones were on average more numerous among CD8+ T cells than among CD4+ T cells. At doses of 0.1 to 3.0 mg/kg, clonal expansion of both CD4+ and CD8+ blood T cells was observed from baseline to week 6. Low levels of normalized T-cell clonal expansion were also shown by some nonresponding patients.

A remark on this clone: It lacks a known antigen. Within one base of it there is no much larger clone, and no base qualities were kept.

From a lookup of the germline V gene, CDR1 and CDR2 are SNHLY and FYNNEI. Measured from the cysteine to the phenylalanine, the CDR3 is 16 residues long. Kept here is only the CDR3 DNA, which spans 48 bases and is read in frame from base 1. A distance of 16 bases separates the germline ends of V and J, which lose 2 bases and 6 bases respectively. Patients with a history of autoimmune disease or receiving systemic immunosuppression were excluded from the trial. Peripheral blood for TCR sequencing was collected from all dose cohorts at baseline, on cycle 4 day 1, and on cycle 7 day 1. The samples were drawn from a first-in-human, open-label, multicenter phase I dose-escalation trial of ivuxolimab. Adults with locally advanced or metastatic head and neck squamous cell, hepatocellular, melanoma or renal cell carcinoma were enrolled in the trial. Before TCR sequencing, CD4+ T cells and CD8+ T cells from peripheral blood were sorted into separate populations.

To sequence the TCRbeta CDR3 region, genomic DNA was isolated from the sorted cells. TCRbeta CDR3 regions were sequenced using the immunoSEQ Assay. The table comes from immuneACCESS by way of TCRdb, which keeps in-frame sequences with V and J called. Part of the clones is missing from these tables; in studies checked, under half for an unresolved V gene and the rest for unknown reasons. The sample contains tens of thousands of clones, around 92% of them found a single time. The ten largest account for about an eighth of the sample. The V and J genes are TRBV2 and TRBJ2-2, with no D gene named confidently. The sequencing used CD4+ or CD8+ T cells sorted from blood, collected in a trial of the OX40 agonist ivuxolimab. The clonotype was recovered from an adult with an advanced solid tumor such as melanoma, head and neck, liver or kidney cancer. The CDR3 corresponds to CASSEILGHEPGELFF. The nucleotide sequence is given as TGTGCCAGCAGTGAAATATTAGGTCACGAGCCCGGGGAGCTGTTTTTT.